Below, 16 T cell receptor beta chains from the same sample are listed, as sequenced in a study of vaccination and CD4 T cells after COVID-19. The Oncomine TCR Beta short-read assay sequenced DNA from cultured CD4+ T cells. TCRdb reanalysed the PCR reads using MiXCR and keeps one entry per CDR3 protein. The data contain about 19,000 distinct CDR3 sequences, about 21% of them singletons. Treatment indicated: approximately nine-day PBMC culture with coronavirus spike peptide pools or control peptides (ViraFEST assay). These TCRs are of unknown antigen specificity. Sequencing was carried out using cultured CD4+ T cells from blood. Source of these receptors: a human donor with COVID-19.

The CDR3 region has the DNA TGTGCCAGCAGTCTCGGGACAGCGGAAGCTTTCTTT. Translating it yields CASSLGTAEAFF. The rearrangement links TRBV6-1 to TRBJ1-1; 7 bases agree with TRBD1. This CDR3 contains 12 residues. Germline CDR1 and CDR2: MNHNS and SASEGT. The V and J ends lost 5 bases and 8 bases, in that order; junction bases with no gene match: 5.

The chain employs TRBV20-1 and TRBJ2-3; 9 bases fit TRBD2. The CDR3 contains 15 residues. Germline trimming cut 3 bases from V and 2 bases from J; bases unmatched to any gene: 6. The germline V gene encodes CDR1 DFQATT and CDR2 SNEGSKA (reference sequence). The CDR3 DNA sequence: TGCAGTGCTAGGAGGCTAGCGGGGATCACAGATACGCAGTATTTT. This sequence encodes CSARRLAGITDTQYF.

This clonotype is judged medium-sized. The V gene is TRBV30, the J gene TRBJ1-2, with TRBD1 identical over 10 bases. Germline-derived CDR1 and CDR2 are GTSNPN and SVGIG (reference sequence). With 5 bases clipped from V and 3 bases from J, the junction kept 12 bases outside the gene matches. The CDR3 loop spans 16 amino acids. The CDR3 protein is CAWGIVTGGWDYGYTF. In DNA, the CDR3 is TGTGCCTGGGGGATTGTGACAGGGGGCTGGGACTATGGCTACACCTTC.

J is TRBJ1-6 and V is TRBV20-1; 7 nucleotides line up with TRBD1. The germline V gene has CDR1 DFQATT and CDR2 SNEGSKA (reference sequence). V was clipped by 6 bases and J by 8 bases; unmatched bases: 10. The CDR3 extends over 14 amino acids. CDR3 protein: CSAPRGGGDSPLHF. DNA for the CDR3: TGCAGTGCACCACGCGGAGGGGGCGATTCACCCCTCCACTTT.

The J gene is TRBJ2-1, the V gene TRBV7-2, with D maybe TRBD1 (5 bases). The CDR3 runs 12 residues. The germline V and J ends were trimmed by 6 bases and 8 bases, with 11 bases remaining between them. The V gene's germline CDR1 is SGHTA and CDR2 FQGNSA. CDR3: CASSGWGYEQFF. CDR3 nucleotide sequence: TGTGCCAGCAGTGGTTGGGGCTATGAGCAGTTCTTC.

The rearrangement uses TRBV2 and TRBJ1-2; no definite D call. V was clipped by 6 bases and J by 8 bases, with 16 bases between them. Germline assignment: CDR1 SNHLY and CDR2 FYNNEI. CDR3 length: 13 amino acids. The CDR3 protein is CASSLVEDRGYTF. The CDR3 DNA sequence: TGTGCCAGCAGCCTGGTCGAGGATAGGGGCTACACCTTC. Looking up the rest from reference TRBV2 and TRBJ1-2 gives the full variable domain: EPEVTQTPSHQVTQMGQEVILRCVPISNHLYFYWYRQILGQKVEFLVSFYNNEISEKSEIFDDQFSVERPDGSNFTLKIRSTKLEDSAMYFCASSLVEDRGYTFGSGTRLTVV.

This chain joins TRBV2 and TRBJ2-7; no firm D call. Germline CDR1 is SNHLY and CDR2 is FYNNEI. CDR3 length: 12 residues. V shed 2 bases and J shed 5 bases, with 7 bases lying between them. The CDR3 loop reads CASSERWDEQYF. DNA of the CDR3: TGTGCCAGCAGTGAACGATGGGACGAGCAGTACTTC.

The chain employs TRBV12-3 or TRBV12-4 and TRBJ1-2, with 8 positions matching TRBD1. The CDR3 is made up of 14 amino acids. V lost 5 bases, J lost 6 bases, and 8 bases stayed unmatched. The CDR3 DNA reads TGTGCCAGCAGTCCCCCGGACAGGGACGATGGCTACACCTTC. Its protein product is CASSPPDRDDGYTF.

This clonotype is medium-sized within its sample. The CDR3 DNA sequence: TGTGCCAGCAGCTTGGGACCCCGGAACACTGAAGCTTTCTTT. Amino acids: CASSLGPRNTEAFF. The chain joins TRBV7-2 to TRBJ1-1; tentatively, D is TRBD1 (5 bases). The CDR3 has 14 residues. Germline lookup yields CDR1 SGHTA and CDR2 FQGNSA. V was cut by 3 bases and J by 1 base, with 9 bases left in between.

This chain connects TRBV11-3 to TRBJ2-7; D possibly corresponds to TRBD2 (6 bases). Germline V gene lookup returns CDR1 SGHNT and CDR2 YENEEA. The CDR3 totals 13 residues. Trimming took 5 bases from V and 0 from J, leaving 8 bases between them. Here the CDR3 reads CASSRDSSYEQYF. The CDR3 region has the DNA TGTGCCAGCAGCCGGGACTCCTCCTACGAGCAGTACTTC.

The CDR3 protein is CASTRARGSGANVLTF. CDR3 nucleotides: TGTGCCAGCACCAGGGCAAGGGGATCTGGGGCCAACGTCCTGACTTTC. The chain is built from TRBV11-2 and TRBJ2-6; D may be TRBD1 (5 bases). Deletions cut 7 bases from V and 1 base from J, with 14 bases between. Germline V CDR1 and CDR2: SGHAT, FQNNGV. The CDR3 runs 16 residues.

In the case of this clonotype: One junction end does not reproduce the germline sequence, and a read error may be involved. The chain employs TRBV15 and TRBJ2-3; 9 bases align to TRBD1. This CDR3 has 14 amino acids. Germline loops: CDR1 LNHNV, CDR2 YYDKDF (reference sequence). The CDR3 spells CTTARDRAADTQYF. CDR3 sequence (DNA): TGTACCACCGCACGGGACAGGGCTGCAGATACGCAGTATTTT.

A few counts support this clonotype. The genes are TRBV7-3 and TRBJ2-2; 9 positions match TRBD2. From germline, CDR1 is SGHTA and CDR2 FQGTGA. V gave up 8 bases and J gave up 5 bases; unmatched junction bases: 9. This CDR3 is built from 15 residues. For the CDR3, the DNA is TGTGCCAGCGACGGTGCGGGGGGGCGGACCGGGGAGCTGTTTTTT. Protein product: CASDGAGGRTGELFF.

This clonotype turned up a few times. This chain's CDR3 is CASSEALGRVAGQPQHF. CDR3 DNA sequence: TGTGCCAGCAGTGAGGCGTTGGGCAGGGTTGCCGGACAGCCCCAGCATTTT. The chain employs TRBV6-1 and TRBJ1-5, with D possibly TRBD1 on 5 matching bases. Per germline, CDR1 MNHNS and CDR2 SASEGT. The CDR3 covers 17 residues. Trimming removed 3 bases from V and 7 bases from J, with 22 bases in between.

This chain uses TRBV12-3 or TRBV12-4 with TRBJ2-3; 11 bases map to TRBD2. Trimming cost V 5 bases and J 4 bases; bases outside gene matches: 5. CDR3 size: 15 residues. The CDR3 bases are TGTGCCAGCAGTCCTAGCGGGGGGCGAGCAGATACGCAGTATTTT. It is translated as CASSPSGGRADTQYF.

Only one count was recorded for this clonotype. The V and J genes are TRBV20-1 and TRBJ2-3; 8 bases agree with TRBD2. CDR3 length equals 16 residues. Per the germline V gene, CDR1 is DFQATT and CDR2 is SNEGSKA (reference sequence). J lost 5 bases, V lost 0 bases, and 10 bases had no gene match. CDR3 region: CSARDFRGGAVDTQYF. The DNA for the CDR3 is TGCAGTGCTAGAGATTTCCGGGGGGGCGCGGTAGATACGCAGTATTTT.